This T cell receptor (beta chain) was identified during a study of T cell responses to AZD1222 COVID-19 vaccine. This clone was detected only a few times. The method was immunoSEQ multiplex PCR; TCRdb's version includes in-frame clones alone and lacks a portion of them. The profile covers some 200,000 clones, with about 89% appearing a single time and about 3.5% taken by the ten largest. J was trimmed by 3 bases and V by 10 bases; bases with no gene match: 4. This CDR3 has 13 residues. Looked up from germline, CDR1 is SNHLY and CDR2 is FYNNEI. The rearrangement uses TRBV2 and TRBJ2-2, with 8 bases fitting TRBD2. This clonotype originated in an adult who received the AZD1222 COVID-19 vaccine. The specimen was peripheral blood, collected 28 days after the second AZD1222 dose. CDR3 sequence reads: CANKREHTGELFF. Here the CDR3 DNA reads TGTGCCAACAAGCGGGAGCACACCGGGGAGCTGTTTTTT.